A selection of T cell receptor beta chains follows, all from one sample in a study of T cell repertoires in cytomegalovirus infection. TCRdb itself ran the reads through MiXCR, one entry per CDR3 protein. The sample yields around 900,000 distinct CDR3 sequences, about a third seen once. Antigens of these TCRs are unknown. This specimen was cultured CD8+ T cells from PBMCs, taken from culture after CMV antigen stimulation. These receptor sequences come from a human donor in good health (CMV status not recorded). Some clones in this sample may be carry-over from other donors' samples. CDR3s include the opening cysteine and the closing phenylalanine or tryptophan. A D gene is named only where the DNA matches it firmly. Only part of the rows carry a size: once, few, many, or a class if the clone is expanded.

clone size: NA; V gene: TRBV12-3/TRBV12-4; D gene: NA; J gene: TRBJ2-5; CDR3 DNA: TGTGCCAGCAGCTGGGCCCTACAGGGTAGATCCACAGAGACCCAGTACTTC; CDR3 protein: CASSWALQGRSTETQYF
clone size: many; V gene: TRBV12-3/TRBV12-4; D gene: TRBD2; J gene: TRBJ2-1; CDR3 DNA: TGTGCCAGCACCGGACTAGCGGCGGACAATGAGCAGTTCTTC; CDR3 protein: CASTGLAADNEQFF
clone size: NA; V gene: TRBV7-9; D gene: NA; J gene: TRBJ1-1; CDR3 DNA: TGTGCCAGCAGCCCCGTCGGGACACCGAACACTGAAGCTTTCTTT; CDR3 protein: CASSPVGTPNTEAFF
clone size: NA; V gene: TRBV9; D gene: TRBD2; J gene: TRBJ2-1; CDR3 DNA: TGTGCCAGCACAGGACTAGCGGGGCCTTCCTACAATGAGCAGTTCTTC; CDR3 protein: CASTGLAGPSYNEQFF
clone size: NA; V gene: TRBV12-3/TRBV12-4; D gene: NA; J gene: TRBJ2-7; CDR3 DNA: TGTGCCAGCAGTCAAGGAGCCGGGACACATGACGAAGGCGAGCAGTACTTC; CDR3 protein: CASSQGAGTHDEGEQYF
clone size: NA; V gene: TRBV4-1; D gene: NA; J gene: TRBJ1-6; CDR3 DNA: TGCGCCAGCAGCCAAAATACAGATCTTAATTCACCCCTCCACTTT; CDR3 protein: CASSQNTDLNSPLHF
clone size: NA; V gene: TRBV6-5; D gene: NA; J gene: TRBJ2-1; CDR3 DNA: TGTGCCAGCAGTGAAATAGTTTACAATGAGCAGTTCTTC; CDR3 protein: CASSEIVYNEQFF
clone size: NA; V gene: TRBV7-4; D gene: NA; J gene: TRBJ1-6; CDR3 DNA: TGTGCCAGCAGCCCCCCGGGGCAGGGAGGTAATTCACCCCTCCACTTT; CDR3 protein: CASSPPGQGGNSPLHF
clone size: NA; V gene: TRBV4-1; D gene: TRBD2; J gene: TRBJ2-2; CDR3 DNA: TGCGCCAGCAGCCAATTCACTAGCGGGGGCCCGAACACCGGGGAGCTGTTTTTT; CDR3 protein: CASSQFTSGGPNTGELFF
clone size: NA; V gene: TRBV20-1; D gene: NA; J gene: TRBJ1-1; CDR3 DNA: TGCAGTGCTAGAGATCCGGTCCAGGTGAACACTGAAGCTTTCTTT; CDR3 protein: CSARDPVQVNTEAFF
clone size: many; V gene: TRBV7-9; D gene: TRBD2; J gene: TRBJ2-1; CDR3 DNA: TGTGCCAGCAGCTTTGAGCGGTGGAGCGGGGGTGAGCAGTTCTTC; CDR3 protein: CASSFERWSGGEQFF
clone size: NA; V gene: TRBV2; D gene: TRBD2; J gene: TRBJ2-2; CDR3 DNA: TGTGCCAGTTGGACTAGGAATAACGGGGAGCTGTTTTTT; CDR3 protein: CASWTRNNGELFF
clone size: few; V gene: TRBV2; D gene: TRBD1; J gene: TRBJ2-1; CDR3 DNA: TGTGCCAGCAGTGAAGTTGAGACAGGGTACAATGAGCAGTTCTTC; CDR3 protein: CASSEVETGYNEQFF
clone size: NA; V gene: TRBV29-1; D gene: NA; J gene: TRBJ2-3; CDR3 DNA: TGCAGCGTTGAAGAGGGGGCACGGACAGATACGCAGTATTTT; CDR3 protein: CSVEEGARTDTQYF
clone size: few; V gene: TRBV7-8; D gene: NA; J gene: TRBJ2-2; CDR3 DNA: TGTGCCAGCAGCTTATGGGACCGTTACTTGAACACCGGGGAGCTGTTTTTT; CDR3 protein: CASSLWDRYLNTGELFF
clone size: NA; V gene: TRBV20-1; D gene: TRBD2; J gene: TRBJ2-7; CDR3 DNA: TGCAGTGCTAGAGCCCTAGCGGGGGCCTACGAGCAGTACTTC; CDR3 protein: CSARALAGAYEQYF
clone size: few; V gene: TRBV4-3; D gene: TRBD1; J gene: TRBJ2-1; CDR3 DNA: TGCGCCAGCAGCCAAGATCTGGGGACAGCCAATGAGCAGTTCTTC; CDR3 protein: CASSQDLGTANEQFF
clone size: few; V gene: TRBV7-6; D gene: TRBD2; J gene: TRBJ2-5; CDR3 DNA: TGTGCCAGCAGCGTCGGAACAGCGGGGGCCCCGGGGACCCAGTACTTC; CDR3 protein: CASSVGTAGAPGTQYF
clone size: NA; V gene: TRBV15; D gene: NA; J gene: TRBJ1-6; CDR3 DNA: TGTGCCACCAGCAGGGACAGTGAAAATTCACCCCTCCACTTT; CDR3 protein: CATSRDSENSPLHF
clone size: NA; V gene: TRBV5-6; D gene: TRBD1; J gene: TRBJ1-1; CDR3 DNA: TGTGCCAGCAGCTTTGGGGACAGGAACACTGAAGCTTTCTTT; CDR3 protein: CASSFGDRNTEAFF
clone size: NA; V gene: TRBV18; D gene: TRBD1; J gene: TRBJ2-1; CDR3 DNA: TGTGCCAGCAAGGCGGGACAGGACTACAATGAGCAGTTCTTC; CDR3 protein: CASKAGQDYNEQFF
clone size: many; V gene: TRBV7-8; D gene: TRBD2; J gene: TRBJ2-2; CDR3 DNA: TGTGCCAGCAGCCATGGGAGGGGCGTCGGGGAGCTGTTTTTT; CDR3 protein: CASSHGRGVGELFF
clone size: NA; V gene: TRBV29-1; D gene: NA; J gene: TRBJ2-2; CDR3 DNA: TGCAGCGTTGAAGCGGGGAACACCGGGGAGCTGTTTTTT; CDR3 protein: CSVEAGNTGELFF
clone size: NA; V gene: TRBV2; D gene: NA; J gene: TRBJ2-3; CDR3 DNA: TGTGCCAGCCTAGATACGCAGTATTTT; CDR3 protein: CASLDTQYF
clone size: NA; V gene: TRBV7-9; D gene: NA; J gene: TRBJ1-4; CDR3 DNA: TGTGCCAGCAGCCCACCCCTCTCTAAGGATGAAAAACTGTTTTTT; CDR3 protein: CASSPPLSKDEKLFF
clone size: NA; V gene: TRBV5-5; D gene: NA; J gene: TRBJ2-7; CDR3 DNA: TGTGCCAGCAGCTTGGGGGATAACCGCTACGAGCAGTACTTC; CDR3 protein: CASSLGDNRYEQYF
clone size: NA; V gene: TRBV9; D gene: TRBD1; J gene: TRBJ2-7; CDR3 DNA: TGTGCCAGCAGCGTAGAAGGACAGGGGACCTACGAGCAGTACTTC; CDR3 protein: CASSVEGQGTYEQYF
clone size: NA; V gene: TRBV7-9; D gene: NA; J gene: TRBJ1-1; CDR3 DNA: TGTGCCAGCAGCTTACAGCCTAGAATGGGACATGCTGAAGCTTTCTTT; CDR3 protein: CASSLQPRMGHAEAFF
clone size: NA; V gene: TRBV10-3; D gene: TRBD2; J gene: TRBJ2-2; CDR3 DNA: TGTGCCATCCGAGGTAGCGGGGGATCGGACACCGGGGAGCTGTTTTTT; CDR3 protein: CAIRGSGGSDTGELFF
clone size: few; V gene: TRBV7-8; D gene: NA; J gene: TRBJ1-5; CDR3 DNA: TGTGCCAGCAGCTTAGGAGGGGTTTATAGCAATCAGCCCCAGCATTTT; CDR3 protein: CASSLGGVYSNQPQHF
clone size: NA; V gene: TRBV15; D gene: NA; J gene: TRBJ1-6; CDR3 DNA: TGTGCCACCAGCAGAGAAGAGAGTGGAGGTAATTCACCCCTCCACTTT; CDR3 protein: CATSREESGGNSPLHF
clone size: many; V gene: TRBV7-8; D gene: NA; J gene: TRBJ2-5; CDR3 DNA: TGTGCCAGCAGCTTAGCGCTGACCGGGGAGACCCAGTACTTC; CDR3 protein: CASSLALTGETQYF
clone size: few; V gene: TRBV27; D gene: NA; J gene: TRBJ1-2; CDR3 DNA: TGTGCCAGCAGTTTATCGGTAACAGACCCTAACTATGGCTACACCTTC; CDR3 protein: CASSLSVTDPNYGYTF
clone size: NA; V gene: TRBV29-1; D gene: TRBD1; J gene: TRBJ1-1; CDR3 DNA: TGCAGCGTATGGACAGGGAGTTTGAACACTGAAGCTTTCTTT; CDR3 protein: CSVWTGSLNTEAFF